The 32 T cell receptor beta chains in this list originate from one sample, sequenced in a study of blood T cell repertoires in COVID-19. Sequencing was performed with immunoSEQ multiplex PCR; in TCRdb, only in-frame clones are kept and a portion is missing. The sample shows some 430,000 clones, about 90% of them seen only once. The source material was PBMCs or T cells enriched from blood (not recorded which). The source is a man aged 18 to 29 who had recovered from COVID-19.

CDR3: CASRETGGQETQYF. DNA for the CDR3: TGTGCCAGCAGGGAGACAGGGGGGCAAGAGACCCAGTACTTC. The chain couples TRBV2 to TRBJ2-5, with 9 bases fitting TRBD1. CDR3 size: 14 residues. Germline V CDR1 and CDR2: SNHLY, FYNNEI. V lost 6 bases, J lost 2 bases, and 4 bases stayed unmatched.

CDR3: CASSSGTSNQPQHF. CDR3 sequence (DNA): TGTGCCAGCTCATCCGGGACAAGCAATCAGCCCCAGCATTTT. The chain carries TRBV18 and TRBJ1-5, with a tentative D call TRBD1 (6 bases). The CDR3 has 14 residues. Germline CDR1 and CDR2: KGHSH and LQKENI. V was pared by 5 bases and J by 1 base, with 9 bases between.

The genes are TRBV2 and TRBJ1-1, with D maybe TRBD1 (5 bases). Germline values: CDR1 SNHLY, CDR2 FYNNEI. This CDR3 contains 14 residues. V lost 5 bases to trimming and J lost 5 bases, with 15 bases between them. CDR3 protein: CASSQSSGRTEAFF. The CDR3 DNA sequence: TGTGCCAGCAGTCAATCGTCAGGGCGGACTGAAGCTTTCTTT.

The chain combines TRBV14 with TRBJ2-3, with D uncertain. The CDR3 runs 12 residues. V lost 5 bases, J lost 3 bases, and 6 bases lay in between. The germline CDR1 and CDR2 sequences are SGHDN and FVKESK. In DNA form, the CDR3 reads TGTGCCAGCAGCTACGGGACAGATACGCAGTATTTT. Protein product: CASSYGTDTQYF.

This clone was seen a handful of times. This chain joins TRBV6-2 or TRBV6-3 and TRBJ1-2, with TRBD1 as a possible D gene (5 bases). The CDR3 loop spans 14 amino acids. The V gene's germline CDR1 is MNHEY and CDR2 SVGEGT. V lost 2 bases and J 4 bases, leaving 11 bases between the germline ends. CDR3 nucleotides: TGTGCCAGCAGTTACCCCCCCGGGGGCTATGGCTACACCTTC. Residues: CASSYPPGGYGYTF.

V is TRBV29-1 and J is TRBJ1-5; D is ambiguous. Germline CDR1 is SQVTM and CDR2 is ANQGSEA. V was pared by 5 bases and J by 1 base, with 12 bases between. CDR3 length: 14 residues. The CDR3, as DNA: TGCAGCGTTCGGGGTGACAAGAGCAATCAGCCCCAGCATTTT. Translating gives CSVRGDKSNQPQHF.

The chain combines TRBV5-1 with TRBJ2-7; 8 bases align to TRBD2. This CDR3 is 12 amino acids long. The V gene's germline CDR1 is SGHRS and CDR2 YFSETQ. J gave up 7 bases and V 3 bases, and 3 bases lay outside the gene matches. The CDR3 sequence: CASSSRGGEQYF. The DNA for the CDR3 is TGCGCCAGCAGCTCCCGGGGGGGGGAGCAGTACTTC.

This clone showed up just a few times. V and J are TRBV5-5 and TRBJ1-5; 7 bases agree with TRBD1. The CDR3 length is 16 residues. The J segment lost 4 bases and the V segment lost 1 base, leaving 8 bases of the junction unmatched. The V gene's germline CDR1 is SGHKS and CDR2 YYEKEE (reference sequence). The CDR3 DNA reads as TGTGCCAGCAGCTTGACCGGGACAGTTCAAAATCAGCCCCAGCATTTT. This translates into CASSLTGTVQNQPQHF.

This chain links TRBV15 with TRBJ2-6, with D possibly matching TRBD2 (7 bases). V was pared by 1 base and J by 2 bases, with 12 bases between. Germline V lookup: CDR1 LNHNV, CDR2 YYDKDF (reference sequence). The CDR3 contains 17 residues. The CDR3 nucleotides are TGTGCCACCAGCAGAGCGGGGGGCCGCGCTGGGGCCAACGTCCTGACTTTC. Its translation is CATSRAGGRAGANVLTF.

The chain links TRBV30 to TRBJ1-5, with D tentatively TRBD1 (5 bases). The V end was cut by 5 bases, the J end by 0 bases, with 11 bases between. Germline CDR1 and CDR2: GTSNPN and SVGIG (reference sequence). The CDR3 runs 14 residues. CDR3 protein: CAWGRQYSNQPQHF. The CDR3 bases are TGTGCCTGGGGGCGACAGTATAGCAATCAGCCCCAGCATTTT.

This clone was detected a few times. The chain uses TRBV19 and TRBJ1-5; D perhaps matches TRBD1 (5 bases). Germline V gene data show CDR1 as LNHDA and CDR2 as SQIVND (reference sequence). CDR3 size: 15 residues. With 4 bases removed from V and 6 bases from J, the gap between germline ends came to 16 bases. The CDR3: CASSTGLAYSQPQHF. In DNA form, the CDR3 reads TGTGCCAGTAGTACGGGACTGGCATATTCTCAGCCCCAGCATTTT.

This clone was counted a single time. V is TRBV13 and J is TRBJ2-4; TRBD1 might be the D (5 bases). Trimming removed 6 bases at V and 5 bases at J, with 14 bases between. CDR1 is PRHDT, CDR2 FYEKMQ, per germline (reference sequence). The CDR3 covers 14 residues. The CDR3 DNA follows: TGTGCCAGCAGGATATGGGCCAGGGAAAACATTCAGTACTTC. Translated: CASRIWARENIQYF.

Worth noting for this clone: The same CDR3 arises from other DNA sequences in this sample as well. V is TRBV19 and J is TRBJ1-1; TRBD1 is a possible D gene (5 bases). Germline assignment: CDR1 LNHDA and CDR2 SQIVND (reference sequence). CDR3 size: 12 residues. Trimming left V 7 bases short and J 5 bases short, with 11 bases between. The CDR3 protein is CASKTGGTEAFF. CDR3 nucleotide sequence: TGTGCCAGTAAAACAGGCGGTACTGAAGCTTTCTTT. The variable domain in full, with the rest retrieved from reference TRBV19 and TRBJ1-1, is DGGITQSPKYLFRKEGQNVTLSCEQNLNHDAMYWYRQDPGQGLRLIYYSQIVNDFQKGDIAEGYSVSREKKESFPLTVTSAQKNPTAFYLCASKTGGTEAFFGQGTRLTVV.

J is TRBJ1-5 and V is TRBV28; D gene unclear. CDR3 length equals 13 residues. V was shortened by 7 bases and J by 7 bases, with 14 bases between the two germline ends. Germline-derived CDR1 and CDR2 are MDHEN and SYDVKM. This CDR3 reads CASNFWSQQPQHF. Written as DNA, the CDR3 is TGTGCCAGCAATTTTTGGAGCCAACAGCCCCAGCATTTT.

This clone was seen a single time. The V call is TRBV2, the J call TRBJ2-3; a weak D match, TRBD1 (6 bases). This CDR3 comprises 14 residues. Germline values: CDR1 SNHLY, CDR2 FYNNEI. The V end lost 7 bases, the J end lost 8 bases, and 19 bases lay between the germline ends. CDR3 amino acids: CASIGAWGRGTQYF. The CDR3 DNA reads as TGTGCCAGCATCGGGGCGTGGGGCAGGGGTACGCAGTATTTT.

This clone was recorded only once. The CDR3: CASRPTGFPTYNSPLHF. The DNA for the CDR3 is TGTGCCAGCAGACCAACAGGGTTCCCAACCTATAATTCACCCCTCCACTTT. This chain links TRBV28 with TRBJ1-6, with D tentatively TRBD1 (6 bases). The germline V and J ends were trimmed by 6 bases and 2 bases, with 17 bases remaining between them. This CDR3 contains 17 residues. Germline V CDR1 and CDR2: MDHEN, SYDVKM.

This chain connects TRBV6-4 to TRBJ2-7; D gene unclear. The ends were cut back, 0 bases at V and 7 bases at J, with 13 bases in the middle. The length of the CDR3 is 14 residues. Germline assignment: CDR1 MRHNA and CDR2 SNTAGT. The CDR3, as DNA: TGTGCCAGCAGTGACTCAGCGCAACCCCTAGAGCAGTACTTC. Its translation is CASSDSAQPLEQYF.

J is TRBJ1-5 and V is TRBV2, with a tentative D call TRBD1 (5 bases). Germline V gene lookup returns CDR1 SNHLY and CDR2 FYNNEI. V lost 4 bases and J lost 5, with 12 bases in between. CDR3 length: 14 amino acids. The DNA for the CDR3 is TGTGCCAGCAGTGCAGTAGGGGTTGATCAGCCCCAGCATTTT. It translates to CASSAVGVDQPQHF.

The rearrangement links TRBV6-5 to TRBJ1-6; the D gene is possibly TRBD1 (6 bases). Per the germline V gene, CDR1 is MNHEY and CDR2 is SVGAGI. The V end was cut by 4 bases, the J end by 4 bases, with 11 bases between. The CDR3 covers 15 residues. The CDR3 region is CASSLQGRYNSPLHF. The DNA of the CDR3 is TGTGCCAGCAGTTTGCAGGGGCGATATAATTCACCCCTCCACTTT.

This chain joins TRBV20-1 and TRBJ1-5; D gene uncertain. The V gene lost 7 bases and the J gene lost 7 bases, with 11 bases spanning the gap. Germline V gene sequence: CDR1 DFQATT, CDR2 SNEGSKA (reference sequence). The CDR3 has 11 amino acids. Written as DNA, the CDR3 is TGCAGTGTTCCGTTCGGGCAGCCCCAGCATTTT. It is translated as CSVPFGQPQHF.

The chain combines TRBV19 with TRBJ1-1; 7 bases are shared with TRBD1. Germline CDR1 LNHDA, CDR2 SQIVND (reference sequence). The CDR3 has 14 residues. V shed 5 bases, J shed 5 bases, and the junction held 8 bases outside the gene matches. The CDR3 loop reads CASSLNRGWTEAFF. The CDR3 DNA sequence: TGTGCCAGTAGTCTCAACAGGGGTTGGACTGAAGCTTTCTTT.

The chain is built from TRBV7-9 and TRBJ2-6; TRBD2 aligns across 9 bases. J gave up 0 bases and V 9 bases, and 12 bases lay outside the gene matches. This CDR3 spans 18 amino acids. The germline gives CDR1 SEHNR, CDR2 FQNEAQ (reference sequence). The CDR3 here is CARGLGLAGDSGANVLTF. The CDR3 DNA reads as TGTGCCAGGGGGCTGGGTTTAGCGGGAGACTCTGGGGCCAACGTCCTGACTTTC.

V and J are TRBV6-1 and TRBJ2-7; 7 bases are shared with TRBD2. Unmatched junction bases numbered 8, after V lost 4 bases and J lost 5 bases. The CDR3 is made up of 14 amino acids. CDR1 MNHNS and CDR2 SASEGT come from the germline V gene. In DNA, the CDR3 is TGTGCCAGCAGTGGTAGACTAGCTGCCGACGAGCAGTACTTC. It encodes CASSGRLAADEQYF.

The chain links TRBV6-5 to TRBJ1-3; TRBD1 might be the D (5 bases). Germline CDR1 is MNHEY and CDR2 is SVGAGI. The CDR3 is 15 residues long. Trimming pared 3 bases from V and 0 bases from J, leaving 9 bases between. As DNA, the CDR3 is TGTGCCAGCAGTTATGGGGGGAGCTCTGGAAACACCATATATTTT. Translating it yields CASSYGGSSGNTIYF.

This clone was detected once. This rearrangement joins TRBV7-9 to TRBJ2-3; no clear D gene. V was shortened by 6 bases and J by 4 bases, with 8 bases between the two germline ends. The CDR3 spans 12 residues. Germline CDR1 SEHNR, CDR2 FQNEAQ (reference sequence). The CDR3 loop reads CASSYHSDTQYF. The CDR3 nucleotides read TGTGCCAGCAGTTATCACTCAGATACGCAGTATTTT.

This CDR3 reads CATSGTQTNYGYTF. In DNA form, the CDR3 reads TGTGCCACTTCGGGGACACAAACCAACTATGGCTACACCTTC. The chain joins TRBV19 to TRBJ1-2; maybe TRBD1 (6 bases). Between the trimmed V and J ends, which lost 10 bases and 2 bases, there was a span of 17 bases. The CDR3 sequence is 14 residues long. Per the germline V gene, CDR1 is LNHDA and CDR2 is SQIVND (reference sequence).

This rearrangement joins TRBV28 to TRBJ1-2, with TRBD1 matching over 7 bases. Germline lookup yields CDR1 MDHEN and CDR2 SYDVKM. This CDR3 has 14 residues. After removal of 4 bases from V and 6 bases from J, the junction contained 8 bases not matched to a gene. CDR3 in DNA: TGTGCCAGCAGTTCGGGACAGACTCTCCATGGCTACACCTTC. Translation: CASSSGQTLHGYTF.

This chain links TRBV5-4 with TRBJ1-2; maybe TRBD1 (6 bases). V lost 0 bases and J lost 5, with 11 bases in between. Germline CDR1 and CDR2: SGHNT and YYREEE (reference sequence). The length of the CDR3 is 14 residues. In DNA, the CDR3 is TGTGCCAGCAGCTTGGAAGGGGGTTCTTATGGCTACACCTTC. As protein: CASSLEGGSYGYTF.

This chain uses TRBV6-5 with TRBJ1-2; weak D call: TRBD1 (6 bases). Trimming left V 5 bases short and J 5 bases short, with 18 bases between. The CDR3 is 15 residues long. CDR1 and CDR2 from the germline V gene are MNHEY and SVGAGI. The CDR3 loop reads CASSPNGGLRYGYTF. DNA of the CDR3: TGTGCCAGCAGTCCTAACGGGGGGCTGAGGTATGGCTACACCTTC.

The table lists this clone with a count of one. The J gene is TRBJ2-3, the V gene TRBV29-1, with TRBD2 identical over 10 bases. Germline CDR1 is SQVTM and CDR2 is ANQGSEA. The CDR3 sequence is 15 residues long. V lost 3 bases, J lost 5 bases, and 8 bases stayed unmatched. CDR3 loop: CSVDGISGRRDTQYF. The CDR3 region has the DNA TGCAGCGTTGATGGGATTAGCGGGAGGAGAGATACGCAGTATTTT.

This chain uses TRBV19 with TRBJ1-5; 7 positions agree with TRBD1. Germline CDR1 is LNHDA and CDR2 is SQIVND (reference sequence). This CDR3 spans 15 amino acids. Germline trimming cut 6 bases from V and 2 bases from J; bases unmatched to any gene: 7. The CDR3 loop is CASRQGQVGNQPQHF. CDR3 in DNA: TGTGCCAGTAGGCAAGGACAGGTTGGCAATCAGCCCCAGCATTTT.

CDR3 sequence reads: CASSQEGWGTLTEAFF. CDR3 DNA: TGTGCCAGCAGCCAAGAAGGTTGGGGGACACTCACTGAAGCTTTCTTT. The V call is TRBV3-1 (or the pseudogene TRBV3-2), the J call TRBJ1-1; D may be TRBD1 (6 bases). The germline V and J ends were trimmed by 0 bases and 4 bases, with 15 bases remaining between them. Germline V CDR1 and CDR2: LGHDT, YNNKEL (reference sequence). The CDR3 sequence is 16 residues long.